What follows is one T cell receptor (beta chain) and its context. Its cognate antigen is unknown. Repertoires were sampled repeatedly during chemoradiotherapy. The assay was immunoSEQ multiplex PCR, and TCRdb's table has in-frame clones only and misses some. Seen here are about 68,000 clones, roughly 90% observed once, and the top ten hold 4% to 4.5%. The sample originates from a study of chemoradiotherapy in HPV16-positive cancers. Trimming stripped 2 bases from V and 0 bases from J, with 19 bases between. This CDR3 is 19 amino acids long. In germline, CDR1 is KGHSH, CDR2 LQKENI. Whole-study findings and limits: HPV-specific T cells were functionally defined from only a couple of HPV16-positive patients. Candidate HPV-specific clones and E7-related TCR motifs grew in tumor during treatment.

The genes are TRBV18 and TRBJ2-2; D possibly corresponds to TRBD1 (6 bases). The TCR sequence derives from a human donor with HPV-associated anogenital cancer. Sample: blood, taken from a patient who underwent chemoradiotherapy. The CDR3 loop is CASSPILTGGGTNTGELFF. The CDR3 DNA sequence: TGTGCCAGCTCACCAATACTGACTGGGGGCGGTACGAACACCGGGGAGCTGTTTTTT.